What follows are 30 T cell receptor beta chains derived from one specimen sequenced in a study of siplizumab effects on memory and regulatory T cells. Method: immunoSEQ multiplex PCR; TCRdb's copy keeps in-frame clones and lacks some. The data contain 65,000 to 90,000 clones, 93% of them seen just once; the ten biggest clones take up roughly 5%. The sample was CD8+ T cells sorted from blood. These receptors came from a human donor in good health.

The gene calls are TRBV4-2 and TRBJ2-7; unclear D gene. The CDR3 loop spans 13 amino acids. V lost 4 bases, J lost 1 base, and 8 bases lay in between. The germline gives CDR1 LGHNA, CDR2 YNFKEQ. CDR3 DNA: TGTGCCAGCAGCCCAGAGCGATCCTACGAGCAGTACTTC. It yields the protein CASSPERSYEQYF.

The chain recombines TRBV7-6 with TRBJ2-5, with TRBD1 as a possible D gene (6 bases). V was trimmed by 5 bases and J by 5 bases, leaving 18 bases between them. Germline CDR1 reads SGHVS; CDR2 reads FNYEAQ. This CDR3 has 15 amino acids. The CDR3 region is CASSPRVSGEETQYF. CDR3 in DNA: TGTGCCAGCAGCCCACGGGTCTCAGGGGAGGAGACCCAGTACTTC.

The V gene is TRBV5-4, the J gene TRBJ2-5, with D possibly TRBD2 on 6 matching bases. Trimming left V 0 bases short and J 5 bases short, with 8 bases between. CDR1 is SGHNT and CDR2 is YYREEE in the germline V gene (reference sequence). The CDR3 is 13 residues long. CDR3 amino acids: CASSLGGEETQYF. CDR3 coding DNA: TGTGCCAGCAGCTTGGGGGGGGAGGAGACCCAGTACTTC.

This rearrangement joins TRBV5-6 to TRBJ2-3, with 16 bases lining up with TRBD2. The V and J ends lost 5 bases and 6 bases, in that order; junction bases with no gene match: 12. CDR1 SGHDT and CDR2 YYEEEE come from the germline V gene. This CDR3 comprises 18 residues. CDR3 DNA: TGTGCCAGCAGTTTTTACCTCGGGACTAGCGGGGGGGAGGATACGCAGTATTTT. As protein: CASSFYLGTSGGEDTQYF.

The chain is built from TRBV10-3 and TRBJ1-6, with 7 bases fitting TRBD1. V lost 5 bases, J lost 0 bases, and 19 bases stayed unmatched. The CDR3 is 21 residues long. The germline V gene has CDR1 ENHRY and CDR2 SYGVKD. Written as DNA, the CDR3 is TGTGCCATCAGTCACGCGATAGACAGGGCCAAAACATTCTCCTATAATTCACCCCTCCACTTT. It translates to CAISHAIDRAKTFSYNSPLHF.

The V and J genes are TRBV11-2 and TRBJ1-1; possibly TRBD1 for D (6 bases). V lost 4 bases to trimming and J lost 4 bases, with 7 bases between them. This CDR3 has 12 amino acids. CDR1 is SGHAT and CDR2 is FQNNGV in the germline V gene. In nucleotides, the CDR3 is TGTGCCAGCAGCTACAGGGCCACTGAAGCTTTCTTT. This gives the protein CASSYRATEAFF.

CDR3 protein: CASSFGVTEAFF. CDR3 sequence (DNA): TGTGCCAGCAGCTTCGGGGTAACTGAAGCTTTCTTT. This rearrangement joins TRBV7-9 to TRBJ1-1; no clear D gene. V lost 3 bases to trimming and J lost 5 bases, with 7 bases between them. CDR3 size: 12 residues. Looked up from germline, CDR1 is SEHNR and CDR2 is FQNEAQ (reference sequence).

The chain recombines TRBV5-6 with TRBJ1-5, with D possibly TRBD1 on 6 matching bases. The CDR3 has 14 amino acids. The germline gives CDR1 SGHDT, CDR2 YYEEEE. Trimming stripped 2 bases from V and 6 bases from J, with 12 bases between. CDR3 region: CASSFRGMGQPQHF. DNA for the CDR3: TGTGCCAGCAGCTTCAGGGGTATGGGTCAGCCCCAGCATTTT.

This chain joins TRBV6-5 and TRBJ1-2; TRBD1 might be the D (5 bases). The V gene lost 0 bases and the J gene lost 4 bases, with 15 bases spanning the gap. Germline V lookup: CDR1 MNHEY, CDR2 SVGAGI. This CDR3 contains 16 residues. Written as DNA, the CDR3 is TGTGCCAGCAGTTACTCATCCACAGGAGCCCCCTATGGCTACACCTTC. This translates into CASSYSSTGAPYGYTF.

This clone was counted between two and nine times. The J gene is TRBJ2-7, the V gene TRBV29-1, with D possibly TRBD2 on 6 matching bases. The V end was cut by 5 bases, the J end by 1 base, with 18 bases between. Germline CDR1 is SQVTM and CDR2 is ANQGSEA. The CDR3 loop spans 15 amino acids. The CDR3 protein is CSVLITSLGSYEQYF. DNA for the CDR3: TGCAGCGTTTTAATAACTAGCTTGGGTTCCTACGAGCAGTACTTC.

The chain has TRBV4-1 and TRBJ2-3; D tentatively reads TRBD1 or TRBD2 (5 bases each). From germline, CDR1 is MGHRA and CDR2 YSYEKL. This CDR3 comprises 13 residues. V was trimmed by 4 bases and J by 5 bases, leaving 10 bases between them. The CDR3 loop is CASSPGAGDTQYF. DNA for the CDR3: TGCGCCAGCAGCCCCGGGGCCGGAGATACGCAGTATTTT.

This clone was picked up one time. This chain links TRBV19 with TRBJ2-7; D is unresolved. The CDR3 is 13 residues long. Looked up from germline, CDR1 is LNHDA and CDR2 is SQIVND (reference sequence). The V end was cut by 9 bases, the J end by 3 bases, with 15 bases between. The CDR3 DNA follows: TGTGCCAGCAGTCCCCTCTGGGGCTACGAGCAGTACTTC. It yields the protein CASSPLWGYEQYF.

The chain links TRBV27 to TRBJ1-1; D remains ambiguous. Germline lookup yields CDR1 MNHEY and CDR2 SMNVEV (reference sequence). The CDR3 runs to 13 residues. V lost 3 bases to trimming and J lost 4 bases, with 9 bases between them. The CDR3 spells CASSFGQVTEAFF. CDR3 DNA sequence: TGTGCCAGCAGTTTCGGGCAGGTCACTGAAGCTTTCTTT.

The chain joins TRBV9 to TRBJ2-5; D is perhaps TRBD1 or TRBD2 (5 bases each). CDR1 is SGDLS, CDR2 YYNGEE, per germline. CDR3 size: 11 residues. V was clipped by 3 bases and J by 5 bases, with 5 bases between them. CDR3 in amino acids: CASSGGETQYF. The CDR3 bases are TGTGCCAGCAGCGGGGGGGAGACCCAGTACTTC.

By share of the sample, this clone is medium-sized. The chain joins TRBV13 to TRBJ2-7; 10 bases fit TRBD2. Germline CDR1 and CDR2: PRHDT and FYEKMQ (reference sequence). The CDR3 extends over 16 amino acids. J gave up 2 bases and V 4 bases, and 8 bases lay outside the gene matches. The CDR3 region is CASSYGLAENPYEQYF. CDR3 nucleotides: TGTGCCAGCAGCTACGGACTAGCGGAAAACCCCTACGAGCAGTACTTC.

This chain links TRBV15 with TRBJ2-5; the match to TRBD2 covers 10 bases. This CDR3 is built from 14 residues. V shed 8 bases and J 4 bases; nucleotides not matched to a gene: 7. The germline gives CDR1 LNHNV, CDR2 YYDKDF (reference sequence). The CDR3 sequence: CATRTSGVGETQYF. CDR3 in DNA: TGTGCCACCCGTACTAGCGGGGTGGGAGAGACCCAGTACTTC.

V usage is TRBV27 and J usage is TRBJ2-7; possibly TRBD1 or TRBD2 for D (7 bases each). The CDR3 runs 15 residues. V was clipped by 2 bases and J by 2 bases, with 13 bases between them. Germline V gene sequence: CDR1 MNHEY, CDR2 SMNVEV (reference sequence). The CDR3 spells CASSLQAGGAYEQYF. Here the CDR3 DNA reads TGTGCCAGCAGTTTACAGGCAGGGGGGGCCTACGAGCAGTACTTC.

The chain carries TRBV6-6 and TRBJ2-4; weak D call: TRBD2 (5 bases). The V and J ends lost 4 bases and 0 bases respectively, with 10 bases between them. The germline V gene has CDR1 MNHNY and CDR2 SVGAGI (reference sequence). The CDR3 has 15 residues. The CDR3: CASSSTGLAKNIQYF. The CDR3 bases are TGTGCCAGCAGTTCCACGGGATTAGCCAAAAACATTCAGTACTTC.

This chain joins TRBV19 and TRBJ2-7, with TRBD1 matching over 10 bases. The CDR3 runs to 14 residues. Germline CDR1 is LNHDA and CDR2 is SQIVND (reference sequence). V was clipped by 7 bases and J by 4 bases; unmatched bases: 7. The CDR3 nucleotides are TGTGCCAGTACCCCGGGACAGGGGAGTTACGAGCAGTACTTC. Its protein product is CASTPGQGSYEQYF. Combining the CDR3 with reference TRBV19 and TRBJ2-7 gives the whole variable domain DGGITQSPKYLFRKEGQNVTLSCEQNLNHDAMYWYRQDPGQGLRLIYYSQIVNDFQKGDIAEGYSVSREKKESFPLTVTSAQKNPTAFYLCASTPGQGSYEQYFGPGTRLTVT.

The chain employs TRBV9 and TRBJ2-1; the D gene is possibly TRBD2 (8 bases). The CDR3 extends over 19 amino acids. The V gene's germline CDR1 is SGDLS and CDR2 YYNGEE. Trimming removed 3 bases from V and 4 bases from J, with 26 bases in between. CDR3 DNA sequence: TGTGCCAGCAGCGGTACCGGGGGGGACAGTGGAGTGTGGTACAATGAGCAGTTCTTC. Translating it yields CASSGTGGDSGVWYNEQFF.

This chain uses TRBV9 with TRBJ2-5, with D possibly TRBD2 on 5 matching bases. Per the germline V gene, CDR1 is SGDLS and CDR2 is YYNGEE. With 0 bases removed from V and 3 bases from J, the gap between germline ends came to 18 bases. This CDR3 contains 17 residues. CDR3 sequence reads: CASSVERVGLREETQYF. The CDR3 region has the DNA TGTGCCAGCAGCGTAGAGAGAGTGGGGTTGCGGGAAGAGACCCAGTACTTC.

The chain joins TRBV6-5 to TRBJ1-1; D is unclear. V was shortened by 2 bases and J by 5 bases, with 18 bases between the two germline ends. Germline CDR1 reads MNHEY; CDR2 reads SVGAGI. This CDR3 is built from 16 residues. In DNA form, the CDR3 reads TGTGCCAGCAGTTACGGGCAGGAAGAGGTAGGGACTGAAGCTTTCTTT. This sequence encodes CASSYGQEEVGTEAFF.

This clone was detected once. J is TRBJ1-2 and V is TRBV9, with 11 bases lining up with TRBD1. The germline CDR1 and CDR2 sequences are SGDLS and YYNGEE. The CDR3 has 14 amino acids. The junction had 8 bases not matched to a gene; V was cut back by 3 bases and J by 10 bases. CDR3 loop: CASSADTGQGVYTF. CDR3 sequence (DNA): TGTGCCAGCAGCGCGGATACGGGACAGGGGGTCTACACCTTC.

The rearrangement joins TRBV10-2 to TRBJ1-2; D not certain. Trimming removed 2 bases at V and 4 bases at J, with 5 bases between. This CDR3 comprises 12 residues. Germline CDR1 is WSHSY and CDR2 is SAAADI. CDR3 residues: CASSEELYGYTF. The CDR3 nucleotides read TGCGCCAGCAGTGAGGAACTCTATGGCTACACCTTC.

The chain carries TRBV7-9 and TRBJ1-5; unclear D gene. Deletions cut 3 bases from V and 2 bases from J, with 11 bases between. Germline-derived CDR1 and CDR2 are SEHNR and FQNEAQ (reference sequence). The CDR3 covers 15 residues. CDR3 amino acids: CASSFGEYGNQPQHF. CDR3 DNA sequence: TGTGCCAGCAGCTTCGGGGAATACGGCAATCAGCCCCAGCATTTT. Full variable domain (rest looked up from reference TRBV7-9 and TRBJ1-5): DTGVSQNPRHKITKRGQNVTFRCDPISEHNRLYWYRQTLGQGPEFLTYFQNEAQLEKSRLLSDRFSAERPKGSFSTLEIQRTEQGDSAMYLCASSFGEYGNQPQHFGDGTRLSIL.

Notes on this clone: One end of the junction is discordant with germline, which a read error may explain. This chain uses TRBV5-1 with TRBJ2-7, with D unresolved. Germline V CDR1 and CDR2: SGHRS, YFSETQ. This CDR3 spans 16 amino acids. CDR3 residues: CASSLGQAFGSFEQYF. The CDR3 bases are TGCGCCAGCAGCTTGGGGCAGGCCTTTGGGTCCTTCGAGCAGTACTTC.

This chain links TRBV7-3 with TRBJ2-5, with D tentatively TRBD1 (5 bases). The CDR3 is made up of 15 amino acids. Germline CDR1 is SGHTA and CDR2 is FQGTGA. Trimming cost V 5 bases and J 1 base, with 14 bases left between them. CDR3 residues: CASSMGRTPQETQYF. The CDR3 nucleotides read TGTGCCAGCAGCATGGGGCGCACCCCCCAAGAGACCCAGTACTTC.

The gene calls are TRBV29-1 and TRBJ2-1; 7 nucleotides agree with TRBD2. Germline CDR1 and CDR2: SQVTM and ANQGSEA. There are 11 residues in the CDR3. V was clipped by 4 bases and J by 9 bases; unmatched bases: 3. The CDR3 DNA reads TGCAGCGTTGGGGCGGGGGTTGAGCAGTTCTTC. It translates to CSVGAGVEQFF.

V is TRBV7-9 and J is TRBJ2-3; D not resolved. Germline CDR1 reads SEHNR; CDR2 reads FQNEAQ (reference sequence). Trimming pared 3 bases from V and 0 bases from J, leaving 7 bases between. The CDR3 is made up of 14 amino acids. The CDR3 reads CASSLSASTDTQYF. DNA for the CDR3: TGTGCCAGCAGCTTGAGTGCTAGCACAGATACGCAGTATTTT.

The rearrangement links TRBV9 to TRBJ2-7; tentatively, D is TRBD1 (5 bases). V gave up 3 bases and J gave up 6 bases, with 16 bases separating them. The length of the CDR3 is 14 residues. In germline, CDR1 is SGDLS, CDR2 YYNGEE. The CDR3 DNA reads as TGTGCCAGCAGCGGCAGGGAACATGCCGGCGAGCAGTACTTC. This codes for CASSGREHAGEQYF.